The T cell receptor beta chain under discussion was sequenced for a study of T cells in Graves' hyperthyroidism and ophthalmopathy. Study in general: Peripheral blood samples were taken at initial diagnosis, prior to any treatment.

This clonotype was counted between two and nine times. This CDR3 spans 14 amino acids. Germline loops: CDR1 SGDLS, CDR2 YYNGEE. J lost 6 bases, V lost 3 bases, and 4 bases had no gene match. Hyperthyroidism of Graves' type that showed no ophthalmopathy progression within 18 months was stable. The patients, who ranged from 18 to 65 in age, presented with newly diagnosed hyperthyroidism lasting under 2 months. Not enrolled were patients with uncontrolled infection, other autoimmune disease, pregnancy or lactation. Template material for amplifying TCR beta CDR3 regions consisted of RNA transcripts. TCR CDR3 regions were first amplified by RT-PCR with HTBI primers. MiXCR was run by TCRdb on the multiplex PCR reads, yielding one entry per CDR3 protein. The repertoire holds some 440,000 distinct CDR3 sequences, with approximately 15% as singletons.

The genes are TRBV9 and TRBJ1-5, with TRBD1 identical over 9 bases. Sequenced input: blood. The origin of this receptor is a woman in her late teens or twenties with Graves' hyperthyroidism. In DNA form, the CDR3 reads TGTGCCAGCAGCGAAACAGGGGGCCCTCAGCCCCAGCATTTT. This encodes CASSETGGPQPQHF.